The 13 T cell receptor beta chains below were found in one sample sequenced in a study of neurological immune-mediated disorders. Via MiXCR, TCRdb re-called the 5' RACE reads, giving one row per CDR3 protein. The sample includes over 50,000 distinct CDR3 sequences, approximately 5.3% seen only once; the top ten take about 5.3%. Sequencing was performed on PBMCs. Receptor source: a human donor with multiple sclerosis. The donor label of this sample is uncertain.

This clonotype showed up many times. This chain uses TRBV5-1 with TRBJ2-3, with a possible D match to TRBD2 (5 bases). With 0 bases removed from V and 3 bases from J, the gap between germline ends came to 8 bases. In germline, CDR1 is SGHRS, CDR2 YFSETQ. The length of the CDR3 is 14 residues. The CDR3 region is CASSLERETDTQYF. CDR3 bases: TGCGCCAGCAGCTTGGAAAGGGAGACAGATACGCAGTATTTT.

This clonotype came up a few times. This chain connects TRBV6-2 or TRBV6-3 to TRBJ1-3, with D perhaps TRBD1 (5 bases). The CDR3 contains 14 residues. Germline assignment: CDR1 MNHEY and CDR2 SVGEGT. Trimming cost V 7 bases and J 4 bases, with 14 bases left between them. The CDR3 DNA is TGTGCCAGCAAGTTAGCAGGGACGGGAAACACCATATATTTT. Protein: CASKLAGTGNTIYF.

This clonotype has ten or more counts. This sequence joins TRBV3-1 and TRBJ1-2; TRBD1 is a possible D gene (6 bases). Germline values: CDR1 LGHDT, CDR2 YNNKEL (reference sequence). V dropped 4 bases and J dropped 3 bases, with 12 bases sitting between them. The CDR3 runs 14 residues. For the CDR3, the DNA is TGTGCCAGCAGCCCTTACAGGGATCACTATGGCTACACCTTC. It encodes CASSPYRDHYGYTF.

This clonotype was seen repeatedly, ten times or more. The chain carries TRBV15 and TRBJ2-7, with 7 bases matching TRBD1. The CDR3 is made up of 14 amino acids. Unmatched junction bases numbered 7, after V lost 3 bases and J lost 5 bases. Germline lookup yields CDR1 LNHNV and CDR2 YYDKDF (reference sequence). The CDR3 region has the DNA TGTGCCACCAGCAGGGCCGGGACAGTAGACGAGCAGTACTTC. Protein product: CATSRAGTVDEQYF.

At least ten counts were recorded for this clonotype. CDR3: CASSLGLYRRRGYEQYF. The CDR3 coding sequence is TGTGCCAGCAGCTTAGGCTTGTACAGGCGAAGGGGCTACGAGCAGTACTTC. The chain employs TRBV7-2 and TRBJ2-7, with D possibly matching TRBD1 (5 bases). The CDR3 sequence is 17 residues long. Germline CDR1 reads SGHTA; CDR2 reads FQGNSA. Trimming took off 1 base at V and 3 bases at J, with 19 bases between the two ends.

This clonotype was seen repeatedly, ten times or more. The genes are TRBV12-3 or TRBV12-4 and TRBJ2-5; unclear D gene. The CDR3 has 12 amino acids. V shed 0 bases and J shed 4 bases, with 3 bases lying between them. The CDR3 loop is CASSLARETQYF. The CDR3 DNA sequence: TGTGCCAGCAGTTTAGCCCGAGAGACCCAGTACTTC.

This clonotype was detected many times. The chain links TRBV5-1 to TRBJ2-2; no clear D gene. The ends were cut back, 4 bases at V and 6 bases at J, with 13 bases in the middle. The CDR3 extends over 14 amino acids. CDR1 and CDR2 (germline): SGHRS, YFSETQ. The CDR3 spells CASSGFISSGELFF. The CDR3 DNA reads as TGCGCCAGCAGCGGGTTCATTTCCTCCGGGGAGCTGTTTTTT.

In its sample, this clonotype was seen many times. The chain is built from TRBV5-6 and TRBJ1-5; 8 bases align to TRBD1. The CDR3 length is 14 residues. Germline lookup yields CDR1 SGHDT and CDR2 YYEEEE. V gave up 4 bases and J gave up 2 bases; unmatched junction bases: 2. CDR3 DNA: TGTGCCAGCAGCCCGGGACAGGGCAATCAGCCCCAGCATTTT. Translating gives CASSPGQGNQPQHF.

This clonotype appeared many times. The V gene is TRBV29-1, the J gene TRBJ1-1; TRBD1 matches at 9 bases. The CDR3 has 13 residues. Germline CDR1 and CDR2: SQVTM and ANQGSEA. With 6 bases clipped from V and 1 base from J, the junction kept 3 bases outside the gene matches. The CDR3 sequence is CSVTTGGNTEAFF. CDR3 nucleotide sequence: TGCAGCGTGACGACAGGGGGGAACACTGAAGCTTTCTTT.

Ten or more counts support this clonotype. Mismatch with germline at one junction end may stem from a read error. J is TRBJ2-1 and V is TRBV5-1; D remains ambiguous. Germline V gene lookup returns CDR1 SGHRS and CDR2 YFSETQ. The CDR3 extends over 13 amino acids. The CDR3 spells CASSLGPANEQFF. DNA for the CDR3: TGTGCCAGCAGCTTAGGGCCGGCCAATGAGCAGTTCTTC.

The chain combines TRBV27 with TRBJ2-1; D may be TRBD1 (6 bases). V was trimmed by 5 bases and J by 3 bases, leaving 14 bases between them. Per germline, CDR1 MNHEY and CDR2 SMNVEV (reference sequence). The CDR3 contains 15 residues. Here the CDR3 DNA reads TGTGCCAGCAGTCTCCAGGGGCTTATCTACAATGAGCAGTTCTTC. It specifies CASSLQGLIYNEQFF.

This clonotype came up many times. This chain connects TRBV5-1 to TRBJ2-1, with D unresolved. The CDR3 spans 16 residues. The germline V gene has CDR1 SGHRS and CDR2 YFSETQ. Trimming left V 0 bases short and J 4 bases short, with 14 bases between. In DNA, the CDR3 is TGCGCCAGCAGCTTGGCCGGGCCAGGCCATTACAATGAGCAGTTCTTC. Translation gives CASSLAGPGHYNEQFF.

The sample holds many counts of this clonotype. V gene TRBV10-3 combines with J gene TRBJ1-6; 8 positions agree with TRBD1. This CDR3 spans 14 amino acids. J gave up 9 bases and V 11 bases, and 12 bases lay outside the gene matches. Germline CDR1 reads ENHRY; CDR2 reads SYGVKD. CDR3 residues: CASRQGLGTSPLHF. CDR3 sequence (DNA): TGTGCCTCCCGACAGGGGTTGGGAACTTCACCCCTCCACTTT.